The next 24 T cell receptor beta chains were all read from a single sample in a study of shared T cell receptors in the human thymus. Some clones are missing from TCRdb's copy, which holds only in-frame ones; the method was immunoSEQ multiplex PCR. The profile shows roughly 660,000 clones, approximately 88% of them singletons. These records were also assigned to another study, of human thymus T cells.

Sequenced sample: thymocytes. The receptor source for this set is a boy younger than two with a congenital heart defect.

V usage is TRBV11-3 and J usage is TRBJ1-1; 7 bases are shared with TRBD1. Germline CDR1 is SGHNT and CDR2 is YENEEA. The CDR3 runs to 16 residues. V dropped 4 bases and J dropped 9; count of bases not matched to a gene: 17. CDR3 residues: CASSSSGGGQETQAFF. CDR3 DNA: TGTGCCAGCAGCTCAAGCGGGGGTGGACAGGAGACTCAAGCTTTCTTT.

This clone is a singleton in its sample. This chain uses TRBV5-1 with TRBJ2-7, with 9 nucleotides matching TRBD2. Germline loops: CDR1 SGHRS, CDR2 YFSETQ. The CDR3 contains 16 residues. V lost 5 bases and J lost 3; bases outside the gene matches: 12. The CDR3 loop is CASRGVREGHLYEQYF. The CDR3, as DNA: TGCGCCAGCAGGGGGGTGCGGGAGGGCCACCTCTACGAGCAGTACTTC. Full variable domain (rest looked up from reference TRBV5-1 and TRBJ2-7): KAGVTQTPRYLIKTRGQQVTLSCSPISGHRSVSWYQQTPGQGLQFLFEYFSETQRNKGNFPGRFSGRQFSNSRSEMNVSTLELGDSALYLCASRGVREGHLYEQYFGPGTRLTVT.

CDR3 in amino acids: CASSQPRGPQQETQYF. CDR3 bases: TGTGCCAGCAGCCAACCCAGGGGGCCACAACAAGAGACCCAGTACTTC. The rearrangement uses TRBV14 and TRBJ2-5; TRBD1 matches at 8 bases. V lost 2 bases and J lost 2; bases outside the gene matches: 7. This CDR3 is built from 16 residues. Germline CDR1 SGHDN, CDR2 FVKESK.

Comment on this clone: One end of the junction fails to match germline, which may point to a read error. J is TRBJ2-7 and V is TRBV7-2; 11 bases are a match to TRBD2. The CDR3 has 12 amino acids. The germline CDR1 and CDR2 sequences are SGHTA and FQGNSA. The chain's CDR3 is CASSGPSGRTFF. The CDR3 DNA is TGTGCCAGCAGCGGGCCTAGCGGGAGGACATTCTTC.

The V call is TRBV28, the J call TRBJ1-1; D is undetermined. Per the germline V gene, CDR1 is MDHEN and CDR2 is SYDVKM. CDR3 length: 13 residues. V lost 2 bases, J lost 1 base, and 5 bases lay in between. CDR3 protein: CASSLRENTEAFF. The CDR3 DNA reads as TGTGCCAGCAGTTTACGGGAGAACACTGAAGCTTTCTTT.

This chain links TRBV5-1 with TRBJ2-1; D is possibly TRBD1 (6 bases). Germline V gene lookup returns CDR1 SGHRS and CDR2 YFSETQ. The V end lost 4 bases, the J end lost 7 bases, and 12 bases lay between the germline ends. CDR3 length: 13 residues. CDR3 nucleotide sequence: TGCGCCAGCAGCGGCGACCAGGGGAATGAGCAGTTCTTC. It encodes CASSGDQGNEQFF.

This CDR3 is CAWSVVPPPGRATGELFF. CDR3 coding DNA: TGTGCCTGGAGTGTAGTGCCGCCCCCCGGGAGGGCCACCGGGGAGCTGTTTTTT. The rearrangement uses TRBV30 and TRBJ2-2; 8 bases line up with TRBD2. The CDR3 contains 18 residues. CDR1 and CDR2 from the germline V gene are GTSNPN and SVGIG (reference sequence). Unmatched junction bases numbered 13, after V lost 0 bases and J lost 4 bases.

The V gene is TRBV11-2, the J gene TRBJ1-2; 7 bases agree with TRBD1. CDR3 length equals 16 residues. With 0 bases clipped from V and 6 bases from J, the junction kept 10 bases outside the gene matches. The V gene's germline CDR1 is SGHAT and CDR2 FQNNGV. The CDR3 DNA reads as TGTGCCAGCAGCTTAGATGGGGGATCCACAGGGGATGGCTACACCTTC. As protein: CASSLDGGSTGDGYTF.

V gene TRBV28 combines with J gene TRBJ2-3; 12 bases line up with TRBD2. Germline V lookup: CDR1 MDHEN, CDR2 SYDVKM. V lost 2 bases and J lost 4; bases outside the gene matches: 19. This CDR3 spans 21 amino acids. The CDR3 DNA is TGTGCCAGCAGTTTAAGATGGGGTGGGCTAGCGGGAGGGAGGGGCGCAGATACGCAGTATTTT. Protein sequence: CASSLRWGGLAGGRGADTQYF.

This sequence joins TRBV14 and TRBJ2-1, with a weak D call TRBD2 (5 bases). V was clipped by 4 bases and J by 4 bases, with 17 bases between them. The CDR3 spans 16 residues. The germline V gene encodes CDR1 SGHDN and CDR2 FVKESK. The CDR3 reads CASSPEADQPYNEQFF. In DNA, the CDR3 is TGTGCCAGCAGCCCTGAAGCGGACCAACCGTACAATGAGCAGTTCTTC.

The chain combines TRBV28 with TRBJ2-7, with a tentative D call TRBD1 (6 bases). This CDR3 is built from 15 residues. Germline V lookup: CDR1 MDHEN, CDR2 SYDVKM. V dropped 0 bases and J dropped 6 bases, with 15 bases sitting between them. The CDR3, as DNA: TGTGCCAGCAGTTTATGGGCCACAGGGCTGAGCGAGCAGTACTTC. Translation gives CASSLWATGLSEQYF.

This chain joins TRBV7-2 and TRBJ1-2; TRBD1 matches 8 bases. The CDR3 totals 14 residues. Germline lookup yields CDR1 SGHTA and CDR2 FQGNSA. V lost 3 bases and J lost 0; bases outside the gene matches: 0. DNA for the CDR3: TGTGCCAGCAGCTTGGACAGGGCTAACTATGGCTACACCTTC. It encodes CASSLDRANYGYTF.

The chain links TRBV14 to TRBJ2-2, with D possibly being TRBD1 (5 bases). The CDR3 loop spans 13 amino acids. Trimming stripped 5 bases from V and 5 bases from J, with 9 bases between. Germline V gene sequence: CDR1 SGHDN, CDR2 FVKESK. In DNA, the CDR3 is TGTGCCAGCAGCGCAGGGATAACCGGGGAGCTGTTTTTT. As protein: CASSAGITGELFF.

The genes are TRBV9 and TRBJ2-5; 14 positions agree with TRBD2. Trimming at V came to 0 bases and at J to 3 bases, leaving 7 bases not matched to a gene. The CDR3 has 18 residues. Germline CDR1 reads SGDLS; CDR2 reads YYNGEE. This CDR3 is CASSVGLGGLAGEETQYF. CDR3 in DNA: TGTGCCAGCAGCGTAGGGTTGGGGGGACTAGCGGGAGAAGAGACCCAGTACTTC.

This sequence joins TRBV4-1 and TRBJ2-7; perhaps TRBD2 as D (5 bases). CDR1 is MGHRA, CDR2 YSYEKL, per germline. V gave up 0 bases and J gave up 2 bases, with 20 bases separating them. This CDR3 has 18 amino acids. Written as DNA, the CDR3 is TGCGCCAGCAGCCAAGAGGTATCGGGAAAGGGCTACCCCTACGAGCAGTACTTC. Amino acid sequence: CASSQEVSGKGYPYEQYF.

The J gene is TRBJ2-7, the V gene TRBV7-9, with 7 nucleotides matching TRBD2. The trim removed 1 base at V and 7 bases at J, leaving 13 bases unmatched. The germline CDR1 and CDR2 sequences are SEHNR and FQNEAQ (reference sequence). The CDR3 runs 16 residues. CDR3 sequence (DNA): TGTGCCAGCAGCTTAGGGGGAGCGGGACCCAGTGGGGAGCAGTACTTC. It yields the protein CASSLGGAGPSGEQYF.

This rearrangement joins TRBV28 to TRBJ2-5; 14 bases line up with TRBD2. The CDR3 is 18 amino acids. V dropped 4 bases and J dropped 5; count of bases not matched to a gene: 12. Germline V gene lookup returns CDR1 MDHEN and CDR2 SYDVKM. The chain's CDR3 is CASSSKVTSGRVRETQYF. The CDR3 bases are TGTGCCAGCAGTTCTAAGGTGACTAGCGGGAGGGTCCGGGAGACCCAGTACTTC.

The V and J genes are TRBV4-3 and TRBJ2-7; 11 nucleotides align to TRBD2. This CDR3 has 16 residues. J lost 2 bases, V lost 0 bases, and 3 bases had no gene match. CDR1 is LGHNA, CDR2 YSLEER, per germline. The CDR3 region is CASSQDIAGGPYEQYF. Here the CDR3 DNA reads TGCGCCAGCAGCCAAGATATAGCGGGAGGGCCCTACGAGCAGTACTTC.

The V call is TRBV9, the J call TRBJ2-3; 11 nucleotides agree with TRBD2. Trimming took 4 bases from V and 14 from J; bases not matched to a gene: 6. Germline V gives CDR1 SGDLS, CDR2 YYNGEE. There are 12 residues in the CDR3. In nucleotides, the CDR3 is TGTGCCAGCAGCCCGGGACTAGCGGAACCGTATTTT. Translation: CASSPGLAEPYF.

J is TRBJ2-5 and V is TRBV5-1, with 14 bases matching TRBD2. V lost 4 bases, J lost 5 bases, and 7 bases stayed unmatched. The CDR3 is 16 amino acids. Germline V lookup: CDR1 SGHRS, CDR2 YFSETQ. The CDR3 region has the DNA TGCGCCAGCAGCCCGGGACTAGCGGGAGCTCGGGAGACCCAGTACTTC. It is translated as CASSPGLAGARETQYF.

The gene calls are TRBV4-3 and TRBJ2-1; TRBD2 aligns across 8 bases. CDR3 size: 16 residues. The germline V gene encodes CDR1 LGHNA and CDR2 YSLEER. The trim removed 0 bases at V and 8 bases at J, leaving 9 bases unmatched. For the CDR3, the DNA is TGCGCCAGCAGCCAAGATAAGCAAGCGGGAGTCCATGAGCAGTTCTTC. Its protein product is CASSQDKQAGVHEQFF.

V is TRBV25-1 and J is TRBJ2-7, with a weak D call TRBD1 (6 bases). Germline-derived CDR1 and CDR2 are MGHDK and SYGVNS. Trimming took off 0 bases at V and 4 bases at J, with 13 bases between the two ends. CDR3 length: 15 amino acids. DNA for the CDR3: TGTGCCAGCAGTGAATATAAGGGGGTTTATTACGAGCAGTACTTC. Its translation: CASSEYKGVYYEQYF.

The chain joins TRBV10-3 to TRBJ1-4, with no clear D. This CDR3 spans 15 amino acids. Per germline, CDR1 ENHRY and CDR2 SYGVKD. V lost 1 base, J lost 5 bases, and 11 bases lay in between. The CDR3 sequence: CAISEWAYRNEKLFF. CDR3 bases: TGTGCCATCAGTGAGTGGGCCTACCGGAATGAAAAACTGTTTTTT.

The chain has TRBV6-6 and TRBJ2-5; 8 nucleotides match TRBD1. The germline V gene encodes CDR1 MNHNY and CDR2 SVGAGI (reference sequence). V shed 0 bases, J shed 3 bases, and the junction held 6 bases outside the gene matches. The CDR3 length is 16 residues. The CDR3 protein is CASSYSTGAWKETQYF. The CDR3 DNA is TGTGCCAGCAGTTACTCGACAGGGGCGTGGAAAGAGACCCAGTACTTC.